This T cell receptor (beta chain) was recovered during a study of T cells in Graves' hyperthyroidism and ophthalmopathy. In germline, CDR1 is SEHNR, CDR2 FQNEAQ (reference sequence). The CDR3 is 15 amino acids. Germline trimming cut 5 bases from V and 4 bases from J; bases unmatched to any gene: 8. This clonotype has only a few counts. Researchers took RNA transcripts and amplified the TCR beta CDR3 regions from them. The HTBI primer set drove a first-round RT-PCR of the TCR CDR3. A single record per CDR3 protein comes from TCRdb applying MiXCR to the multiplex PCR reads. Of some 570,000 distinct CDR3 sequences listed, 13% to 15% are singletons.

Sequenced input: blood. This TCR derives from a woman younger than 35 with Graves' ophthalmopathy. V usage is TRBV7-9 and J usage is TRBJ2-5; 9 bases fit TRBD1. CDR3 region: CASSLPTGGRETQYF. Written as DNA, the CDR3 is TGTGCCAGCAGCCTGCCGACAGGGGGAAGAGAGACCCAGTACTTC.